This TCR beta chain was identified in a study of shared clonotypes between healthy human individuals (dated by TCRdb to the early 2020s). Study-level background: The cohort comprised a couple of women and three men aged 18 to 49 years. For each donor, CD4 naive and CD4 memory were each run on three plates, CD8 naive on two plates, and CD8 memory on one plate. Blood TCR repertoires of five healthy adults were deeply sequenced to estimate repertoire size and the extent of clonotype sharing between individuals. To increase sequencing depth and limit assay-specific biases, TCR repertoire library preparation and sequencing were carried out by different laboratories using diverse techniques. Leukapheresis yielded between about 0.8 and 9.5 billion PBMCs per donor. Overall study outcomes, separate from this receptor: Pairwise subsampling indicated that sequencing depth was expected to affect the degree of clonotype sharing among donors. Compared with non-shared clonotypes, the clonotypes found in all four sorted-subset donors had higher generation probabilities. Incomplete sequencing was indicated by rarefaction of sorted-subset datasets, despite the large sequencing depth. Sampling was limited to blood, and TCR repertoires in tissue likely differ from TCR repertoires in blood. When several donors were compared, the shared fraction of clonotypes was about 5% for naive CD4, 3% to 4% for naive CD8, 2% to 2.5% for memory CD4, and around 0.4% for memory CD8. Naive subsets generally had larger estimated clonotype richness than memory subsets. Because the study included a small number of donors, the genetic and exposure-history diversity represented was limited.

Of note for this clone: This receptor's antigen is unknown. No much larger clonotype is one base removed from it; base qualities were not supplied.

From the cysteine through the phenylalanine, the CDR3 covers 13 amino acids. Only CDR3 DNA is held: 39 bases, read in frame from base 1. The V and J ends are trimmed by 5 bases and 1 base, leaving 9 bases between them. CDR1 and CDR2 (SGHTA, FQGNSA) derive from the germline V gene. The donors were healthy, HIV-negative adults with no recently reported acute infections or vaccinations. Only Caucasian adults living in Nashville, Tennessee, USA were represented among the donors. CD4+ T cells were enriched by magnetic negative selection, after which naive cells were positively selected on CD45RA and the negative fraction was taken as the memory subset. After blood collection by leukapheresis, PBMCs were isolated using Ficoll-Histopaque density gradient centrifugation and then cryopreserved in the vapor phase of liquid nitrogen. Analytical flow cytometry was used to check the purity and quantity of every magnetically sorted T cell population. From each sorted fraction, genomic DNA was isolated and quantified by UV absorbance on a Nanodrop 2000c.

Using the deep immunoSEQ assay, multiplex PCR amplified TCR CDR3 regions from genomic DNA. Genomic DNA extracted from each cell subset was distributed evenly over all wells of several immunoSEQ 96-well plates, and each plate served as one replicate. For sorted subsets, about 210 ng of genomic DNA, equivalent to roughly 30,000 T cell genomes, went into each replicate PCR. Purified libraries were measured with a Qubit 3.0 fluorometer, size-checked on a Bioanalyzer 2100, and measured again with the KAPA Library Quantification kit. Every immunoSEQ 96-well plate was sequenced on a separate single-read 150-cycle Illumina NextSeq 550 flow cell. The paper's data handling went like this. Because the immunoSEQ output held only junctional sequences and lacked quality scores, the filtering could not match the filtering applied to full-length reads. To assign V/J genes and CDR3, sequences were annotated against IMGT germline references using PyIR, a Python wrapper for IgBLAST v1.9. Reads were filtered out if the reads had weak V/J assignments (E-value above 1e-6), no CDR3, stop codons, out-of-frame junctions, or ambiguous translated residues. A V3J clonotype was defined by an identical inferred V gene, J gene, and CDR3 amino acid sequence. Percentage overlap between repertoires was computed as shared unique clonotypes divided by the size of the smaller repertoire. Three approaches were used to assess repertoire richness: RTK rarefaction, the Chao1 estimator, and Recon v2.1 estimates of unobserved clonotypes. Generation probabilities were computed with OLGA for all TCRbeta clonotypes obtained by the gDNA method from several donors. The source is immuneACCESS, and TCRdb retained only in-frame sequences with V and J called. Part of the clones is not carried over; for the studies checked, unresolved V genes explain less than half of this, and the remainder is unexplained. The DNA was the basis for D and trimming; V, J and clone size are from that table. The sample contains about 2,500,000 clones, around 94% of them found a single time. Roughly 0.14% of the sample belongs to the ten largest clones.

Material for sequencing was naive CD4+ T cells sorted from blood. The sample's cell subset or site label is to be understood as: CD45RA+ positively selected. This chain is built from TRBV7-2 and TRBJ2-7; there is no confident call for the D gene. This clonotype was obtained from a man in his late teens or twenties in good health. The nucleotide sequence reads as follows: TGTGCCAGCAGCATCGACCCTTCCTACGAGCAGTACTTC. This encodes CASSIDPSYEQYF.